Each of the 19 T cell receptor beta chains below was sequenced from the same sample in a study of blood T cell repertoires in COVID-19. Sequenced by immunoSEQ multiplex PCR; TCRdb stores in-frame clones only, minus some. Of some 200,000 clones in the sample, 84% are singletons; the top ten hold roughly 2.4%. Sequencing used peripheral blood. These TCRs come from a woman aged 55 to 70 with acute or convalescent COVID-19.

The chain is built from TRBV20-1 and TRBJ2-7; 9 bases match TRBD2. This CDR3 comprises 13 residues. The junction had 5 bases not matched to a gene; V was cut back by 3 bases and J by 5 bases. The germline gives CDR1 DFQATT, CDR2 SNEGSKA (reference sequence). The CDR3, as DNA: TGCAGTGCTAGTTTGCGGGGGGGTCACGAGCAGTACTTC. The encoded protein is CSASLRGGHEQYF.

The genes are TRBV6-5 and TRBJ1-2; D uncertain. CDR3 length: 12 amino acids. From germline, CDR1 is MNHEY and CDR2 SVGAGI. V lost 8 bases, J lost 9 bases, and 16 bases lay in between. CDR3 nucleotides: TGTGCCAGCTTTAATGTAAGAGGGAGCTACACCTTC. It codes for CASFNVRGSYTF.

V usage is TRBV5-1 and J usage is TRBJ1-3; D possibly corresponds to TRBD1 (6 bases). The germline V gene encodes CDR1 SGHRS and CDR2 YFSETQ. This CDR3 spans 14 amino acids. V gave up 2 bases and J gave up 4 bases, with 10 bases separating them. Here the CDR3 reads CASSLQGFGNTIYF. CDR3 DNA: TGCGCCAGCAGCTTACAGGGCTTCGGAAACACCATATATTTT.

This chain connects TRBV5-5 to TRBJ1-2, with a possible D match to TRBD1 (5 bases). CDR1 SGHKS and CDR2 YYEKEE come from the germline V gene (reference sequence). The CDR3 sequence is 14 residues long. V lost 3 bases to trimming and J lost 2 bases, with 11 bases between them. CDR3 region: CASSSIGGNYGYTF. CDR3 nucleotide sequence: TGTGCCAGCAGCTCCATCGGGGGAAACTATGGCTACACCTTC.

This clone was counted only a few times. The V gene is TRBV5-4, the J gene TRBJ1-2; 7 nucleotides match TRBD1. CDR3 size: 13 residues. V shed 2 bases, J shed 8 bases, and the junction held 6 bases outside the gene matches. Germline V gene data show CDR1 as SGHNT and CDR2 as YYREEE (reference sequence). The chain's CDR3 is CASSFKGAGGYTF. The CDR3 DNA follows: TGTGCCAGCAGCTTTAAGGGGGCGGGCGGCTACACCTTC.

The chain's CDR3 is CASRQGAMTLHF. Here the CDR3 DNA reads TGTGCCAGTCGCCAGGGGGCGATGACCCTCCACTTT. The chain employs TRBV12-3 or TRBV12-4 and TRBJ1-6; TRBD1 agrees at 8 bases. There are 12 residues in the CDR3. The ends lost 9 bases at V and 14 bases at J; junction bases unmatched: 9.

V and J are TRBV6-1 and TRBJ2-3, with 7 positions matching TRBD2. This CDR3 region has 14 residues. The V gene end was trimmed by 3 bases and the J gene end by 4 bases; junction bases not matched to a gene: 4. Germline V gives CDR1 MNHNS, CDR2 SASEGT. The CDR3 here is CASSDRDYSDTQYF. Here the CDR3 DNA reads TGTGCCAGCAGTGACAGGGACTACTCAGATACGCAGTATTTT.

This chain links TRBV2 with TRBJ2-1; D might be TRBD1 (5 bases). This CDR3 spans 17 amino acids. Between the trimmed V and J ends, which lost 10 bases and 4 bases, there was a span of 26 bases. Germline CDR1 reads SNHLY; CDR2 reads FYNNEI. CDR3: CATIPLDKVLRYNEQFF. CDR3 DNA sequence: TGTGCCACCATCCCCCTGGACAAGGTTCTGAGGTACAATGAGCAGTTCTTC. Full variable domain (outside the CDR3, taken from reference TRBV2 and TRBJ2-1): EPEVTQTPSHQVTQMGQEVILRCVPISNHLYFYWYRQILGQKVEFLVSFYNNEISEKSEIFDDQFSVERPDGSNFTLKIRSTKLEDSAMYFCATIPLDKVLRYNEQFFGPGTRLTVL.

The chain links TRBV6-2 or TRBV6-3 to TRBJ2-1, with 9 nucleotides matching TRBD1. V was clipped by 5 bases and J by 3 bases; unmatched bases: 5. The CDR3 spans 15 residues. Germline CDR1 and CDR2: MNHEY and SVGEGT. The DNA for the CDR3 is TGTGCCAGCAGTAAGGGACAGGGCTACTACAATGAGCAGTTCTTC. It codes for CASSKGQGYYNEQFF.

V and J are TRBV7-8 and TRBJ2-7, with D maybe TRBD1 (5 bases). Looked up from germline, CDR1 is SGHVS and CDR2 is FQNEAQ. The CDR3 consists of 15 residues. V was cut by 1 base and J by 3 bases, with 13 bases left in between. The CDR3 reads CASSLGQFHNYEQYF. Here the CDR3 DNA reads TGTGCCAGCAGCTTAGGACAGTTCCATAACTACGAGCAGTACTTC.

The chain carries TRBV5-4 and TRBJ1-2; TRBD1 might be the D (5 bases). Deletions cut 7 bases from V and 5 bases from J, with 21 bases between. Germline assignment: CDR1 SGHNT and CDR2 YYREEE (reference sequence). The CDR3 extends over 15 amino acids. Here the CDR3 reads CASRPGGITSYGYTF. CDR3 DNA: TGTGCCAGCCGTCCCGGGGGAATTACCTCTTATGGCTACACCTTC.

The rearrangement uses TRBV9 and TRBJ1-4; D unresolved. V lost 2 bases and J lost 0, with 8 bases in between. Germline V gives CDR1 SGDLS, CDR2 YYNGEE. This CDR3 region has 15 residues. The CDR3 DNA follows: TGTGCCAGCAGCGTTTCTCCTGCAACTAATGAAAAACTGTTTTTT. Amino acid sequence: CASSVSPATNEKLFF.

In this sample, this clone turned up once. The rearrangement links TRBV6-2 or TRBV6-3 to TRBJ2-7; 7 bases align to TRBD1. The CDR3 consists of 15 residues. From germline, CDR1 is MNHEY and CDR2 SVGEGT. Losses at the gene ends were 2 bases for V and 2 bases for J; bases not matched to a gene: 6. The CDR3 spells CASSYTTGVPYEQYF. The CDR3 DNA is TGTGCCAGCAGTTACACTACAGGGGTTCCCTACGAGCAGTACTTC.

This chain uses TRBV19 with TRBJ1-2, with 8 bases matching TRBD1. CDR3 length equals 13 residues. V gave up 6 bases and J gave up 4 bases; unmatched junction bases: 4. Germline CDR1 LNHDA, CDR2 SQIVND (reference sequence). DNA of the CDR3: TGTGCCAGTAGCAGGGACAGGCTCTATGGCTACACCTTC. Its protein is CASSRDRLYGYTF.

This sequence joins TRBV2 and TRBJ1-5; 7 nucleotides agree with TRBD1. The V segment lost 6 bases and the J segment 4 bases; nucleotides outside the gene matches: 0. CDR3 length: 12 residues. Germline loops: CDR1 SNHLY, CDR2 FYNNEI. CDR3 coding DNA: TGTGCCAGCAGGGGACAGAATCAGCCCCAGCATTTT. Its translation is CASRGQNQPQHF.

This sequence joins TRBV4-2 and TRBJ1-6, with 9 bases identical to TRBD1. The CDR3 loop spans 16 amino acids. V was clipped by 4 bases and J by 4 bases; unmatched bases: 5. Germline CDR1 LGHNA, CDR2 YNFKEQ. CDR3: CASSLPGQGYNSPLHF. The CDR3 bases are TGTGCCAGCAGCCTACCGGGACAGGGATATAATTCACCCCTCCACTTT.

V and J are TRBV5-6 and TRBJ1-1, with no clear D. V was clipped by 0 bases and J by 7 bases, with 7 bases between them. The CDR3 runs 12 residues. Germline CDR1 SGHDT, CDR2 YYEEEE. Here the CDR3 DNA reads TGTGCCAGCAGCTTGGCAGGAATTGAAGCTTTCTTT. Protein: CASSLAGIEAFF.

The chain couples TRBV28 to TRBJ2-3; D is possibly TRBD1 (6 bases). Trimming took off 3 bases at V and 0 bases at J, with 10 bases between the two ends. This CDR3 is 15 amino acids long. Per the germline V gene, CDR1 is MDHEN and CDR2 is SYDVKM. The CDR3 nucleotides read TGTGCCAGCAGTTTTGGGGACATTAGCACAGATACGCAGTATTTT. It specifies CASSFGDISTDTQYF.

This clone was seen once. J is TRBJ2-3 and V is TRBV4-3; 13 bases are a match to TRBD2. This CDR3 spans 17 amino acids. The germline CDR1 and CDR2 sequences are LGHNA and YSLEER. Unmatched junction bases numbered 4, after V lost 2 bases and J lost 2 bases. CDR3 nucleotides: TGCGCCAGCAGCCAATTACTAGCGGGGGGGCCCACAGATACGCAGTATTTT. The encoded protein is CASSQLLAGGPTDTQYF.